The entry below describes one TCR beta chain. Its target antigen remains unknown. No base-level quality is on record; no much larger clone is a single base apart. The trial excluded patients who had a history of autoimmune disease or who were on systemic immunosuppression. Peripheral blood for TCR sequencing was collected from all dose cohorts at baseline, on cycle 4 day 1, and on cycle 7 day 1. Samples were obtained from an open-label, multicenter, first-in-human phase I dose-escalation trial of ivuxolimab. Adults with locally advanced or metastatic melanoma, renal cell carcinoma, hepatocellular carcinoma or head and neck squamous cell carcinoma were enrolled in the trial. Before TCR sequencing, CD4+ T cells and CD8+ T cells from peripheral blood were sorted into separate populations. The data belong to a study of OX40 agonist ivuxolimab in advanced cancers. In the study overall: Ivuxolimab was an agonistic, fully human IgG2 monoclonal antibody directed against OX40 (CD134), a costimulatory receptor. Prior anti-PD-1, anti-PD-L1 or anti-CTLA-4 therapy was permitted, and checkpoint inhibitors had been received by less than 45% of dose-escalation patients. Peripheral TCRbeta sequencing was intended to test whether TCR sequence diversity was altered and clonal T-cell expansion was caused by ivuxolimab. Intravenous ivuxolimab was administered to patients every 2 weeks at six dose levels: 0.01, 0.1, 0.3, 1.5, 3 and 10 mg/kg. The monotherapy dose-escalation portion (N ≈ 55 patients) of the phase I ivuxolimab trial is reported in the paper. Three dose-escalation patients achieved partial responses, one with hepatocellular carcinoma and two with cutaneous melanoma. In the dose-escalation cohort, 75% to 90% of patients were male, and the mean age was around 60 years with a range of roughly 20 to 80. Of the approximately 53 patients in dose escalation, around 19 had hepatocellular carcinoma, about 15 had melanoma, 9 had renal cell carcinoma and 9 had head and neck cancer. Beyond this particular receptor, the publication reports: The antigen specificity of the clonally expanded peripheral T cells was not determined. Low levels of normalized T-cell clonal expansion were also seen in some patients who did not respond. After ivuxolimab, expanded clones were on average more numerous among CD8+ T cells than among CD4+ T cells. At doses of 0.1 to 3.0 mg/kg, clonal expansion of both CD4+ and CD8+ T cells in blood was seen between baseline and week 6. In partial responders in the 0.1-3.0 mg/kg groups, normalized peripheral clonal expansion was found to be among the lowest, especially among CD8+ T cells.

CDR1 SNHLY and CDR2 FYNNEI were looked up in the germline V gene. V is pruned by 1 base and J by 2 bases, leaving 1 base of the junction without a gene match. The CDR3 holds 15 amino acids from the cysteine to the phenylalanine. Only the CDR3 DNA is retained, 45 bases long and in frame from the first base. For sequencing of the TCRbeta CDR3 region, genomic DNA was extracted from the sorted cells. The immunoSEQ Assay was used to sequence the TCRbeta CDR3 regions. Entries here come from immuneACCESS through TCRdb and include only in-frame sequences with V and J called. Some clones fail to appear in such tables; in the studies checked, an unresolved V gene covers under half of the shortfall, and the cause of the remainder is unknown. This sample gives 60,000 to 85,000 clones in total; just under 85% of them show up just once. The ten largest clones take up 1.5% to 2% of the sample.

Sequenced material: CD4+ or CD8+ T cells sorted from blood, taken in a trial of the OX40 agonist ivuxolimab. The sequence was collected from an adult with an advanced solid tumor such as melanoma, head and neck, liver or kidney cancer. The sequence links TRBV2 to TRBJ1-2; 10 junctional bases match TRBD1. The CDR3 region reads CASSEGGQGNYGYTF. In nucleotides, the sequence is TGTGCCAGCAGTGAAGGGGGACAGGGGAACTATGGCTACACCTTC.